The 22 T cell receptor beta chains in this list originate from one sample, sequenced in a study of tissue T cells after allogeneic stem cell transplantation. As for time point: mouse harvest day 14 after allogeneic transplant. Mouse grafts combined 10^7 T-cell-depleted bone marrow cells with 10^6 splenic CD5+ T cells. TCRdb's copy holds only in-frame clones and misses some; the assay was immunoSEQ multiplex PCR. This table holds approximately 5,000 clones, approximately 31% found once. Sequenced sample: skin. These receptors all stem from a female BALB/c mouse given C57BL/6 T cells with graft-versus-host disease after an allogeneic hematopoietic cell transplant.

Regarding this clone: These gene names are mouse names. The CDR3 end lies 1 residue beyond the end of the read and is filled in from the germline J gene. The chain uses TRBV26 and TRBJ1-2; 9 positions agree with TRBD1. After removal of 5 bases from V and 6 bases from J, the junction contained 4 bases not matched to a gene. The CDR3 loop spans 13 amino acids. Per the germline V gene, CDR1 is KGHPV and CDR2 is FQNQEV (reference sequence). CDR3 DNA (partial): TGTGCCAGCAGTTTCAACAGGGGGCCCGACTACACC. Its protein product is CASSFNRGPDYT. The whole CDR3 protein is CASSFNRGPDYTF.

Note on this clone: Gene labels here are mouse ones. Read sequence stops 1 residue before the CDR3 end, and the germline J gene provides the missing end. The chain joins TRBV16 to TRBJ1-4, with TRBD1 matching over 7 bases. The CDR3 extends over 14 amino acids. The V gene end was trimmed by 5 bases and the J gene end by 3 bases; junction bases not matched to a gene: 3. Germline V gives CDR1 SGHSA, CDR2 FRNQAP. CDR3 amino acids: CASSTTGPNERLFF. CDR3 DNA (partial): TGTGCAAGCAGCACGACAGGGCCCAACGAAAGATTATTT.

Remarks on this clone: Here the gene names and germline are mouse. With the read ending 1 residue before the CDR3 end, the germline J gene is used to fill in that end. V and J are TRBV16 and TRBJ1-5; 10 positions agree with TRBD1. CDR1 and CDR2 from the germline V gene are SGHSA and FRNQAP. The CDR3 totals 15 residues. The J segment lost 4 bases and the V segment lost 5 bases, leaving 5 bases of the junction unmatched. CDR3 DNA (partial): TGTGCAAGCAGCCCCCGGGACAGGGGAAACCAGGCTCCGCTT. This gives the protein CASSPRDRGNQAPL. The whole CDR3 protein reads CASSPRDRGNQAPLF. Drawing the rest from reference TRBV16 and TRBJ1-5, the complete variable domain is NAGVIQTPRHKVTGKGQEATLWCEPISGHSAVFWYRQTIVQGLEFLTYFRNQAPIDDSGMPKERFSAQMPNQSHSTLKIQSTQPQDSAVYLCASSPRDRGNQAPLFGEGTRLSVL.

On this clone: The listed genes are named as in mouse. The read falls 1 residue short of the CDR3 end, and the missing part is taken from the germline J gene. This chain joins TRBV3 and TRBJ2-7; 12 nucleotides line up with TRBD2. This CDR3 contains 14 residues. From germline, CDR1 is SNHLY and CDR2 FYNGKV (reference sequence). After removal of 5 bases from V and 5 bases from J, the junction contained 4 bases not matched to a gene. Partial CDR3 DNA: TGTGCCAGCAGCACGACTGGGGGGGCGGATGAACAGTAC. The encoded protein is CASSTTGGADEQY. The full CDR3 protein reads CASSTTGGADEQYF.

The sample holds a few counts of this clone. Mouse names are used for the genes. The read terminates 1 residue ahead of where the CDR3 ends, so the germline J gene completes it. This chain connects TRBV26 to TRBJ2-1; TRBD2 matches 9 bases. Germline loops: CDR1 KGHPV, CDR2 FQNQEV (reference sequence). CDR3 length: 16 amino acids. V dropped 3 bases and J dropped 3; count of bases not matched to a gene: 6. The part of the CDR3 DNA that was read is TGTGCCAGCAGTCTCCCTGACTGGGGGAGCTATGCTGAGCAGTTC. Its translation is CASSLPDWGSYAEQF. The entire CDR3 protein reads CASSLPDWGSYAEQFF.

On this clone: Gene names refer to mouse genes. The CDR3 end is not reached by the read, which stops 1 residue before it; the germline J gene fills it in. This chain connects TRBV3 to TRBJ2-3; TRBD1 matches at 7 bases. This CDR3 is 12 amino acids long. V lost 2 bases to trimming and J lost 8 bases; unmatched junction nucleotides: 1. Germline CDR1 reads SNHLY; CDR2 reads FYNGKV (reference sequence). Partial CDR3 DNA: TGTGCCAGCAGCTTACGACAGGGAACGCTGTAT. Residues: CASSLRQGTLY. The full CDR3 is CASSLRQGTLYF. Supplemented by reference TRBV3 and TRBJ2-3, the full variable domain reads GPKVLQIPSHQIIDMGQMVTLNCDPVSNHLYFYWYKQILGQQMEFLVNFYNGKVMEKSKLFKDQFSVERPDGSYFTLKIQPTALEDSAVYFCASSLRQGTLYFGSGTRLTVL.

About this clone: Genes and germline are mouse. The read ends 1 residue before the CDR3 terminus; that terminus is restored from the germline J gene. The chain links TRBV26 to TRBJ2-1, with 11 bases identical to TRBD2. The germline V gene encodes CDR1 KGHPV and CDR2 FQNQEV (reference sequence). CDR3 length: 15 amino acids. V shed 2 bases and J 7 bases; nucleotides not matched to a gene: 4. The DNA read from the CDR3 is TGTGCCAGCAGTCTGGACTGGGGGGGTGGGGCTGAGCAGTTC. It translates to CASSLDWGGGAEQF. The whole CDR3 protein reads CASSLDWGGGAEQFF.

On this clone itself: The germline and genes are mouse ones. The read falls 1 residue short of the CDR3 end, and the missing part is taken from the germline J gene. The rearrangement uses TRBV26 and TRBJ1-1, with 12 bases fitting TRBD1. The CDR3 covers 14 residues. The V and J ends lost 6 bases and 7 bases, in that order; junction bases with no gene match: 6. Germline V gene data show CDR1 as KGHPV and CDR2 as FQNQEV (reference sequence). The CDR3 loop reads CASSSGTGGGEVFF. The covered CDR3 bases are TGTGCCAGCAGCTCCGGGACAGGGGGCGGAGAAGTCTTC.

For this clone: Gene names and germline match the mouse. Read coverage stops 1 residue before the CDR3 terminus; the germline J gene supplies the remainder. V and J are TRBV12-2 and TRBJ1-6; no definite D call. Being an ORF, TRBJ1-6 has a function that is uncertain. The V and J ends lost 1 base and 1 base respectively, with 4 bases between them. The CDR3 is made up of 14 amino acids. The germline V gene has CDR1 SGHLS and CDR2 HYDKME. Incomplete CDR3 DNA: TGTGCCAGCTCTCTTCAGTCCTATAATTCGCCCCTCTAC. It translates to CASSLQSYNSPLY. The full CDR3 protein is CASSLQSYNSPLYF.

By proportion, this clone is medium-sized. The genes are named according to mouse. The observed sequence ends 1 residue before the CDR3 terminus, with the missing tail filled in from the germline J gene. The V call is TRBV26, the J call TRBJ1-4; D unclear. V lost 1 base, J lost 0 bases, and 3 bases lay in between. The CDR3 consists of 14 residues. Germline V gene sequence: CDR1 KGHPV, CDR2 FQNQEV (reference sequence). The CDR3 DNA, read in part, is TGTGCCAGCAGTCTGTGGGTTTCCAACGAAAGATTATTT. Translating it yields CASSLWVSNERLF. The whole CDR3 protein is CASSLWVSNERLFF.

This clone has a handful of counts. Germline and genes: mouse. The CDR3 extends 1 residue past the end of the read, so its final part is completed from the germline J gene. This chain uses TRBV12-1 with TRBJ1-5; D is possibly TRBD1 (5 bases). This CDR3 has 14 amino acids. Germline V CDR1 and CDR2: SGHSN, HYEKVE. The ends were cut back, 0 bases at V and 2 bases at J, with 7 bases in the middle. The covered CDR3 bases are TGTGCCAGCTCTCTCGGAGGGGACAACCAGGCTCCGCTT. Protein sequence: CASSLGGDNQAPL. The CDR3 in full is CASSLGGDNQAPLF.

As to this clone: This may stem from a read error, because a much larger clone lies one nucleotide away. Gene names are mouse gene names. The read gets to within 1 residue of the CDR3 end, and the germline J gene fills in the rest. The chain has TRBV26 and TRBJ2-1; possibly TRBD1 for D (5 bases). Trimming removed 2 bases from V and 5 bases from J, with 7 bases in between. The CDR3 loop spans 13 amino acids. CDR1 and CDR2 (germline): KGHPV, FQNQEV (reference sequence). The CDR3 sequence is CASSLSRDAEQFF. The CDR3 DNA, read in part, is TGTGCCAGCAGTCTGAGCAGGGATGCTGAGCAGTTC.

This clone was observed a few times. Gene names refer to mouse genes. Read coverage stops 1 residue before the CDR3 terminus; the germline J gene supplies the remainder. J is TRBJ1-3 and V is TRBV3; D not resolved. CDR1 SNHLY and CDR2 FYNGKV come from the germline V gene (reference sequence). The CDR3 is 14 amino acids. V shed 2 bases and J shed 0 bases, with 5 bases lying between them. The CDR3 protein is CASSLRISGNTLYF. CDR3 bases read: TGTGCCAGCAGCTTACGCATTTCTGGAAATACGCTCTAT.

This clone came up a few times. Gene names denote mouse genes. Sequencing ends 1 residue short of the CDR3 end; the germline J gene provides the rest. The rearrangement joins TRBV26 to TRBJ1-1; unclear D gene. Germline V gene sequence: CDR1 KGHPV, CDR2 FQNQEV (reference sequence). Between the trimmed V and J ends, which lost 4 bases and 0 bases, there was a span of 3 bases. This CDR3 has 12 residues. Incomplete CDR3 DNA: TGTGCCAGCAGTCGGACAAACACAGAAGTCTTC. This translates into CASSRTNTEVF. The CDR3 reads in full as CASSRTNTEVFF.

As regards this clone: The gene symbols are mouse symbols. The sequence runs out 1 residue before the end of the CDR3; the remainder is reconstructed from the germline J gene. This sequence joins TRBV26 and TRBJ2-5; D may be TRBD1 (6 bases). Deletions cut 4 bases from V and 2 bases from J, with 10 bases between. The CDR3 runs 14 residues. Germline assignment: CDR1 KGHPV and CDR2 FQNQEV (reference sequence). The sequenced part of the CDR3 DNA is TGTGCCAGCAGTCCCACAGGGAGCCAAGACACCCAGTAC. Its protein product is CASSPTGSQDTQY. The full CDR3 is CASSPTGSQDTQYF.

Comments on this clone: Any gene name here is a mouse gene name. The read finishes 1 residue shy of the CDR3 end, and the germline J gene is used to complete it. The genes are TRBV12-1 and TRBJ2-5; 8 bases are shared with TRBD1. The CDR3 is 14 residues long. Looked up from germline, CDR1 is SGHSN and CDR2 is HYEKVE. The ends lost 2 bases at V and 2 bases at J; junction bases unmatched: 2. The CDR3 DNA, read in part, is TGTGCCAGCTCTCAAACAGGGGGCCAAGACACCCAGTAC. This encodes CASSQTGGQDTQY. The full-length CDR3 reads as CASSQTGGQDTQYF.

Notes on this clone: The gene names here belong to mouse. The sequence runs out 1 residue before the end of the CDR3; the remainder is reconstructed from the germline J gene. The V gene is TRBV4, the J gene TRBJ1-3, with D unclear. Germline CDR1 reads LGHDT; CDR2 reads YNNKQL (reference sequence). The CDR3 has 13 amino acids. V lost 5 bases and J 0 bases, leaving 5 bases between the germline ends. The covered CDR3 bases are TGTGCCAGCAGCAGAGATTCTGGAAATACGCTCTAT. This encodes CASSRDSGNTLY. The complete CDR3 sequence is CASSRDSGNTLYF.

By sample fraction, this clone is medium-sized. Here the gene names and germline are mouse. From the germline J gene comes the end of the CDR3, since the read stops 1 residue before it. The chain uses TRBV13-3 and TRBJ1-5, with 7 bases lining up with TRBD1. Per germline, CDR1 NNHDY and CDR2 SYVADS. There are 14 residues in the CDR3. V dropped 3 bases and J dropped 4; count of bases not matched to a gene: 4. Incomplete CDR3 DNA: TGTGCCAGCAGTGTCCGGGACAGAAACCAGGCTCCGCTT. This encodes CASSVRDRNQAPL. The full-length CDR3 reads as CASSVRDRNQAPLF.

The sample holds a few counts of this clone. Gene labels here are mouse ones. The read terminates 1 residue ahead of where the CDR3 ends, so the germline J gene completes it. V gene TRBV26 combines with J gene TRBJ2-4; weak D call: TRBD1 (6 bases). Germline CDR1 reads KGHPV; CDR2 reads FQNQEV (reference sequence). Trimming shortened V by 6 bases and J by 1 base, and 8 bases separated the two germline ends. The length of the CDR3 is 13 residues. The CDR3 reads CASSRQGQNTLYF. CDR3 bases read: TGTGCCAGCAGCCGACAGGGTCAAAACACCTTGTAC.

This clone is medium-sized by share. The listed genes are named as in mouse. The read is 1 residue too short to cover the CDR3 end, so that end is filled in from the germline J gene. The chain uses TRBV26 and TRBJ1-1; unclear D gene. Germline-derived CDR1 and CDR2 are KGHPV and FQNQEV (reference sequence). Trimming removed 5 bases from V and 1 base from J, with 8 bases in between. The CDR3 is 13 residues long. CDR3 loop: CASSLTRNTEVFF. The DNA read from the CDR3 is TGTGCCAGCAGTTTGACAAGAAACACAGAAGTCTTC.

The table lists this clone with a few counts. Germline and genes: mouse. The read finishes 1 residue shy of the CDR3 end, and the germline J gene is used to complete it. V gene TRBV26 combines with J gene TRBJ2-5; 7 nucleotides align to TRBD1. After removal of 7 bases from V and 2 bases from J, the junction contained 3 bases not matched to a gene. Germline V gene sequence: CDR1 KGHPV, CDR2 FQNQEV (reference sequence). This CDR3 region has 13 residues. The DNA read from the CDR3 is TGTGCCAGCAAGACAGGGTTCCAAGACACCCAGTAC. Encoded protein: CASKTGFQDTQY. The full CDR3 reads CASKTGFQDTQYF.

This clone has just a few counts. Mouse gene names and germline throughout. The read finishes 1 residue shy of the CDR3 end, and the germline J gene is used to complete it. The chain links TRBV26 to TRBJ1-1; tentatively, D is TRBD1 (6 bases). Trimming took 0 bases from V and 2 from J, leaving 7 bases between them. The germline CDR1 and CDR2 sequences are KGHPV and FQNQEV (reference sequence). This CDR3 region has 14 residues. The part of the CDR3 DNA that was read is TGTGCCAGCAGTCTGTCGGGGGGCAACACAGAAGTCTTC. As protein: CASSLSGGNTEVF. The entire CDR3 reads CASSLSGGNTEVFF.